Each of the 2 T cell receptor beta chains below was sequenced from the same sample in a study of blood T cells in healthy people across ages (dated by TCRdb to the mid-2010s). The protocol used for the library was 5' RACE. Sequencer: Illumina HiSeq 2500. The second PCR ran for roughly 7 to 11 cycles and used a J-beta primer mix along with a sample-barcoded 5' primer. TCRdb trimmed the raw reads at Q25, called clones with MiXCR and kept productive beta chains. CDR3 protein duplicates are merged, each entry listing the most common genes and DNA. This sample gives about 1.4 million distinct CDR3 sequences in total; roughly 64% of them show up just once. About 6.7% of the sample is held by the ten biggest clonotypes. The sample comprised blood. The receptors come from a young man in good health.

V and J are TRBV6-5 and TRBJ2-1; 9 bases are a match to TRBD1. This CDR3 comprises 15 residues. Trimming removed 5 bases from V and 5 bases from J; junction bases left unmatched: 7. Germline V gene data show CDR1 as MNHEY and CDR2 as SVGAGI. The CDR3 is CASSNRDREHNEQFF. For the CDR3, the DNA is TGTGCCAGCAGTAACCGGGACAGGGAGCACAATGAGCAGTTCTTC.

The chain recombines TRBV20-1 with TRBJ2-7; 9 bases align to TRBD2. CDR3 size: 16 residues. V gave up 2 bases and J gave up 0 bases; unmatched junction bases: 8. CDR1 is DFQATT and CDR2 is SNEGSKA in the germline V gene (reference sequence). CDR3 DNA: TGCAGTGCTAGATCATACCGGACTAGCGACTCCTACGAGCAGTACTTC. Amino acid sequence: CSARSYRTSDSYEQYF.